What follows are 22 T cell receptor beta chains derived from one specimen sequenced in a study of blood T cells in healthy people across ages. Primers used in a second PCR of about 6 to 11 cycles were a sample-barcoded 5' primer and a J-beta primer mix. TCRdb re-called the 5' RACE reads with MiXCR, one entry per CDR3 protein. The sample has 850,000 to 1,000,000 distinct CDR3 sequences; just over 50% are singletons. The specimen was blood. Every receptor here comes from a woman aged 55-70 years in good health.

Here the CDR3 reads CASSYSGTHNEQFF. DNA of the CDR3: TGTGCCAGCAGTTACTCCGGCACTCACAATGAGCAGTTCTTC. The chain joins TRBV6-5 to TRBJ2-1; D is ambiguous. CDR1 and CDR2 (germline): MNHEY, SVGAGI. CDR3 length equals 14 residues. Trimming pared 0 bases from V and 5 bases from J, leaving 8 bases between.

V and J are TRBV11-2 and TRBJ2-3; 7 bases align to TRBD1. CDR1 SGHAT and CDR2 FQNNGV come from the germline V gene. This CDR3 region has 16 residues. With V trimmed by 6 bases and J by 2 bases, 11 bases remained unmatched. The CDR3 loop is CASRSLGGPVTDTQYF. The CDR3 region has the DNA TGTGCCAGCAGGTCACTAGGGGGCCCGGTCACAGATACGCAGTATTTT.

This chain joins TRBV20-1 and TRBJ2-3; D could derive from TRBD1 or TRBD2 (5 bases each). V dropped 5 bases and J dropped 3 bases, with 15 bases sitting between them. The CDR3 has 14 residues. From germline, CDR1 is DFQATT and CDR2 SNEGSKA (reference sequence). The DNA for the CDR3 is TGCAGTGCTCGCCGAGAGGGGAGAACAGATACGCAGTATTTT. Translation gives CSARREGRTDTQYF.

The V gene is TRBV29-1, the J gene TRBJ2-2; D not certain. The CDR3 has 11 amino acids. V dropped 3 bases and J dropped 5 bases, with 4 bases sitting between them. Germline-derived CDR1 and CDR2 are SQVTM and ANQGSEA. The CDR3 here is CSVEVTGELFF. CDR3 sequence (DNA): TGCAGCGTTGAGGTAACCGGGGAGCTGTTTTTT.

This sequence joins TRBV10-2 and TRBJ2-1; 7 bases agree with TRBD2. The CDR3 sequence is 15 residues long. Per the germline V gene, CDR1 is WSHSY and CDR2 is SAAADI. Germline trimming cut 0 bases from V and 4 bases from J; bases unmatched to any gene: 3. The CDR3 DNA reads as TGCGCCAGCAGTGAGTCCGCGGGAGCTTACAATGAGCAGTTCTTC. Translation: CASSESAGAYNEQFF.

V and J are TRBV12-3 or TRBV12-4 and TRBJ2-1; D perhaps matches TRBD1 (6 bases). The ends were cut back, 1 base at V and 2 bases at J, with 12 bases in the middle. The CDR3 has 16 amino acids. The CDR3 loop reads CASSLGGPNAYNEQFF. CDR3 coding DNA: TGTGCCAGCAGTTTAGGGGGGCCCAACGCCTACAATGAGCAGTTCTTC.

The chain carries TRBV20-1 and TRBJ2-1, with TRBD2 matching 7 bases. The CDR3 runs 16 residues. Looked up from germline, CDR1 is DFQATT and CDR2 is SNEGSKA (reference sequence). After removal of 3 bases from V and 5 bases from J, the junction contained 13 bases not matched to a gene. In DNA, the CDR3 is TGCAGTGCTAGGGGGAGGGTTCGTTATTATAACAATGAGCAGTTCTTC. This sequence encodes CSARGRVRYYNNEQFF.

There are a few counts of this clonotype. V gene TRBV28 combines with J gene TRBJ2-1, with D unclear. CDR3 length: 17 residues. Between the trimmed V and J ends, which lost 4 bases and 0 bases, there was a span of 16 bases. The germline CDR1 and CDR2 sequences are MDHEN and SYDVKM. The CDR3 DNA reads as TGTGCCAGCAGTTCTAGTACAAAGCCCTACTCCTACAATGAGCAGTTCTTC. The encoded protein is CASSSSTKPYSYNEQFF. The full variable domain, with the rest looked up from reference TRBV28 and TRBJ2-1, is DVKVTQSSRYLVKRTGEKVFLECVQDMDHENMFWYRQDPGLGLRLIYFSYDVKMKEKGDIPEGYSVSREKKERFSLILESASTNQTSMYLCASSSSTKPYSYNEQFFGPGTRLTVL.

The J gene is TRBJ2-1, the V gene TRBV4-2, with D perhaps being TRBD1 or TRBD2 (5 bases each). Germline values: CDR1 LGHNA, CDR2 YNFKEQ. The ends were cut back, 4 bases at V and 7 bases at J, with 20 bases in the middle. There are 16 residues in the CDR3. In DNA form, the CDR3 reads TGTGCCAGCAGCCGACGGGGACGAGCGAGCGAGAATGAGCAGTTCTTC. It is translated as CASSRRGRASENEQFF.

Turning to this clonotype: One end of the junction is discordant with germline, which a read error may explain. The rearrangement joins TRBV5-1 to TRBJ2-3; TRBD1 matches 7 bases. From germline, CDR1 is SGHRS and CDR2 YFSETQ. There are 16 residues in the CDR3. The CDR3 DNA reads TGCGCCAGCAGCTTCTCAGGGGACAGAAGCACAGATACGCGGTATTTT. It encodes CASSFSGDRSTDTRYF.

The sample holds a few counts of this clonotype. The rearrangement joins TRBV10-2 to TRBJ2-3, with D unclear. Germline CDR1 reads WSHSY; CDR2 reads SAAADI. The CDR3 is 13 amino acids. Trimming stripped 4 bases from V and 5 bases from J, with 10 bases between. CDR3 region: CASSAFQGDTQYF. The DNA for the CDR3 is TGCGCCAGCAGTGCTTTTCAAGGAGATACGCAGTATTTT.

This clonotype was observed a handful of times. This chain links TRBV29-1 with TRBJ1-1; D is uncertain. V lost 5 bases and J 0 bases, leaving 13 bases between the germline ends. Germline lookup yields CDR1 SQVTM and CDR2 ANQGSEA. This CDR3 contains 14 residues. This CDR3 reads CSVSLARLNTEAFF. The CDR3 bases are TGCAGCGTTTCGCTCGCAAGGCTGAACACTGAAGCTTTCTTT.

This chain joins TRBV18 and TRBJ2-3; D unresolved. CDR1 KGHSH and CDR2 LQKENI come from the germline V gene. V shed 0 bases and J shed 6 bases, with 22 bases lying between them. CDR3 size: 18 residues. The CDR3 region has the DNA TGTGCCAGCTCACCACCCGAGGTCCCGGCCGCGTTAGTGGATACGCAGTATTTT. It translates to CASSPPEVPAALVDTQYF.

The chain joins TRBV9 to TRBJ2-3; D is tentatively TRBD1 or TRBD2 (5 bases each). V was shortened by 1 base and J by 4 bases, with 13 bases between the two germline ends. The CDR3 contains 15 residues. Per germline, CDR1 SGDLS and CDR2 YYNGEE. CDR3 DNA: TGTGCCAGCAGCGTATTTGGGGGAGCGGCAGATACGCAGTATTTT. Translating it yields CASSVFGGAADTQYF.

The V gene is TRBV7-9, the J gene TRBJ2-1; 10 nucleotides align to TRBD1. There are 15 residues in the CDR3. V was clipped by 5 bases and J by 5 bases; unmatched bases: 6. Germline V gene sequence: CDR1 SEHNR, CDR2 FQNEAQ (reference sequence). The CDR3 region is CASSTPGTGDNEQFF. The CDR3 coding sequence is TGTGCCAGCAGCACGCCCGGGACAGGGGACAATGAGCAGTTCTTC.

The J gene is TRBJ1-5, the V gene TRBV20-1; D is unclear. In germline, CDR1 is DFQATT, CDR2 SNEGSKA (reference sequence). V dropped 3 bases and J dropped 3 bases, with 15 bases sitting between them. The CDR3 is 15 residues long. CDR3 nucleotide sequence: TGCAGTGCTAGCTTAGGTGGTGTTAACAATCAGCCCCAGCATTTT. Translated, it gives CSASLGGVNNQPQHF.

This chain joins TRBV28 and TRBJ2-3; TRBD2 is a possible D gene (5 bases). The germline V and J ends were trimmed by 2 bases and 1 base, with 10 bases remaining between them. This CDR3 contains 15 residues. CDR1 is MDHEN, CDR2 SYDVKM, per germline. CDR3 amino acids: CASSLEGKGTDTQYF. CDR3 nucleotides: TGTGCCAGCAGTTTAGAGGGCAAGGGCACAGATACGCAGTATTTT. Complete variable domain (other parts from reference TRBV28 and TRBJ2-3): DVKVTQSSRYLVKRTGEKVFLECVQDMDHENMFWYRQDPGLGLRLIYFSYDVKMKEKGDIPEGYSVSREKKERFSLILESASTNQTSMYLCASSLEGKGTDTQYFGPGTRLTVL.

DNA for the CDR3: TGTGCCATCAATGGGACAGAGAACACCGGGGAGCTGTTTTTT. It specifies CAINGTENTGELFF. V and J are TRBV7-9 and TRBJ2-2; 7 positions match TRBD1. Germline CDR1 and CDR2: SEHNR and FQNEAQ (reference sequence). The CDR3 extends over 14 amino acids. V lost 10 bases to trimming and J lost 1 base; unmatched junction nucleotides: 6.

This clonotype occurred a few times. The gene calls are TRBV7-9 and TRBJ2-7, with 11 nucleotides matching TRBD1. Germline CDR1 is SEHNR and CDR2 is FQNEAQ (reference sequence). Unmatched junction bases numbered 8, after V lost 1 base and J lost 3 bases. The CDR3 has 17 amino acids. CDR3 sequence reads: CASSLGTPGQGGYEQYF. In nucleotides, the CDR3 is TGTGCCAGCAGCTTAGGGACTCCGGGACAGGGGGGCTACGAGCAGTACTTC.

Comments on this clonotype: At one of its ends the junction is not consistent with the germline gene, which may arise from a read error. This chain joins TRBV28 and TRBJ2-3; 11 bases are shared with TRBD2. There are 16 residues in the CDR3. Per germline, CDR1 MDHEN and CDR2 SYDVKM. For the CDR3, the DNA is TGTGCCAGCAGTTCCGGGACTAGCGGATTCACAGATATGCAGTATTTT. It specifies CASSSGTSGFTDMQYF.

This clonotype occurred once. The chain joins TRBV30 to TRBJ1-6; 7 nucleotides align to TRBD1. Germline loops: CDR1 GTSNPN, CDR2 SVGIG (reference sequence). V lost 0 bases and J lost 3; bases outside the gene matches: 2. CDR3 length equals 15 residues. In DNA, the CDR3 is TGTGCCTGGAGTGTAAGGGGGCTCTATAATTCACCCCTCCACTTT. Translated: CAWSVRGLYNSPLHF.

This clonotype was seen only a few times. This chain connects TRBV7-2 to TRBJ2-7; tentatively, D is TRBD2 (6 bases). This CDR3 contains 16 residues. Trimming pared 5 bases from V and 0 bases from J, leaving 17 bases between. Germline CDR1 is SGHTA and CDR2 is FQGNSA. CDR3 bases: TGTGCCAGCAGCCGTTCAGGAGGGACGAGCTCCTACGAGCAGTACTTC. Its translation is CASSRSGGTSSYEQYF.